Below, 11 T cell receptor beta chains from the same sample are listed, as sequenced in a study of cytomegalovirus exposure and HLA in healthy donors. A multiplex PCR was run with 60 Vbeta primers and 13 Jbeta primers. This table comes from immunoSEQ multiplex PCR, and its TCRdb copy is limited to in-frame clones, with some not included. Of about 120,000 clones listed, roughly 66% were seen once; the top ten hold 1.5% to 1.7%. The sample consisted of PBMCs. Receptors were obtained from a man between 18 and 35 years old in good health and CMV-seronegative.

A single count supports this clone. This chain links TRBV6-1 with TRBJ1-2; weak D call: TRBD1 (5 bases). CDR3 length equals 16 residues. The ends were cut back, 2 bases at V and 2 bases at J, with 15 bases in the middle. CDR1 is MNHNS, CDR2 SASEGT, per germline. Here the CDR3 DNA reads TGTGCCAGCAGTGAATCCCACGGGGGGAAAAACTATGGCTACACCTTC. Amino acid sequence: CASSESHGGKNYGYTF.

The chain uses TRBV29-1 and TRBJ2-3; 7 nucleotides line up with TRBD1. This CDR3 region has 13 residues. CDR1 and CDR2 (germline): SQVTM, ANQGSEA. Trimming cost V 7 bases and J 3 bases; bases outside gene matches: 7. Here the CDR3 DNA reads TGCAGCGGTGACAGGGTTGCTACAGATACGCAGTATTTT. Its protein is CSGDRVATDTQYF.

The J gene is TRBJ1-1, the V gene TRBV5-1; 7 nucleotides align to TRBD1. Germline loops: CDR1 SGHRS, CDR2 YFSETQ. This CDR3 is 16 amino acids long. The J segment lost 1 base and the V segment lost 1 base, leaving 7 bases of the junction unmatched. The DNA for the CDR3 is TGCGCCAGCAGCTTGAGGACAGGCCGGGGGAACACTGAAGCTTTCTTT. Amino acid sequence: CASSLRTGRGNTEAFF.

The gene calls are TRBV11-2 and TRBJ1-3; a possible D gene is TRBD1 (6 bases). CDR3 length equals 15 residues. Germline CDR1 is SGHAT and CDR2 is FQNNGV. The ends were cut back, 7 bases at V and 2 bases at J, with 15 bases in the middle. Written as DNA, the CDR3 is TGTGCCAGCACCAGAGACAGGTACCCTGGAAACACCATATATTTT. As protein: CASTRDRYPGNTIYF. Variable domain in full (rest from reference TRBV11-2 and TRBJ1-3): EAGVAQSPRYKIIEKRQSVAFWCNPISGHATLYWYQQILGQGPKLLIQFQNNGVVDDSQLPKDRFSAERLKGVDSTLKIQPAKLEDSAVYLCASTRDRYPGNTIYFGEGSWLTVV.

In nucleotides, the CDR3 is TGTGCCATCACCCTGGGAGGGAACACCGGGGAGCTGTTTTTT. It codes for CAITLGGNTGELFF. V usage is TRBV10-3 and J usage is TRBJ2-2; TRBD2 is a possible D gene (6 bases). The CDR3 is made up of 14 amino acids. V was trimmed by 7 bases and J by 1 base, leaving 10 bases between them. Germline-derived CDR1 and CDR2 are ENHRY and SYGVKD.

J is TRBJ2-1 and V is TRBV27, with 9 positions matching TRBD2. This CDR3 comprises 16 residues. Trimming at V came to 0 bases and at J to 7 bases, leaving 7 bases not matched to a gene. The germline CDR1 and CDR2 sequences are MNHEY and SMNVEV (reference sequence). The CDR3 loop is CASSLSIAGVANEQFF. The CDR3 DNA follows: TGTGCCAGCAGTTTATCGATAGCGGGAGTTGCAAATGAGCAGTTCTTC.

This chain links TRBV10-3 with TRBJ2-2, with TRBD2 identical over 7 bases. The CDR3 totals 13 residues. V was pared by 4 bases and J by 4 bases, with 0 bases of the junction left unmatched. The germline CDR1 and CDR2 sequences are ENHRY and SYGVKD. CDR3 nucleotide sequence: TGTGCCATCAGTGGGGAGGGCACCGGGGAGCTGTTTTTT. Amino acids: CAISGEGTGELFF.

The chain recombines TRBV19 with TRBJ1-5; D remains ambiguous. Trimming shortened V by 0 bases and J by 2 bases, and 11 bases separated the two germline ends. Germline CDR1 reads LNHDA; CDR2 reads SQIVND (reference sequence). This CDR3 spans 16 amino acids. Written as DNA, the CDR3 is TGTGCCAGTAGTATAGATGACGGGGTAGGCAATCAGCCCCAGCATTTT. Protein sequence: CASSIDDGVGNQPQHF.

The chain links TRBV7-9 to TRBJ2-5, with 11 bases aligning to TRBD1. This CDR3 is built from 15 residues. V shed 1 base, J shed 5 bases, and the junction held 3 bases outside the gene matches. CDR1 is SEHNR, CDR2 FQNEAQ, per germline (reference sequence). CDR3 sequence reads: CASSLDGTGGETQYF. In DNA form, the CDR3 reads TGTGCCAGCAGCTTAGATGGGACAGGGGGGGAGACCCAGTACTTC.

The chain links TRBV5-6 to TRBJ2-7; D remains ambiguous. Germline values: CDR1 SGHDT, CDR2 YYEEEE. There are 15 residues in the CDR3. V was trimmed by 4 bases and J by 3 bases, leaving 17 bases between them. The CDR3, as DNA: TGTGCCAGCAGCCCCCAGGCACAGAAGGACTACGAGCAGTACTTC. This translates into CASSPQAQKDYEQYF.

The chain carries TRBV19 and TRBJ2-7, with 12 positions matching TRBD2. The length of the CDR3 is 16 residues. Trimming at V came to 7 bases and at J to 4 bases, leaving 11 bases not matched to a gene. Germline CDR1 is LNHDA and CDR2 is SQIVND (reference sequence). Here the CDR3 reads CASTVTSGGPLYEQYF. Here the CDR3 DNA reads TGTGCCAGTACCGTGACTAGCGGGGGCCCCTTGTACGAGCAGTACTTC.